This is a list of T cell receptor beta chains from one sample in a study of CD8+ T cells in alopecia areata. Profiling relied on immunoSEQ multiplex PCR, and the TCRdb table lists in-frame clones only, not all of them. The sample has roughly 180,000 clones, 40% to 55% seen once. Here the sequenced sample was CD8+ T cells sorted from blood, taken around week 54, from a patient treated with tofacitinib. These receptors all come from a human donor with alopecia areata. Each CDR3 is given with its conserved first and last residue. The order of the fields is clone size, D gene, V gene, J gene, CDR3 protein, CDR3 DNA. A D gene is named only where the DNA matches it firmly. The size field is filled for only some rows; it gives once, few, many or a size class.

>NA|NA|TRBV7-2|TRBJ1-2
CASSSPRRPYGYTF
TGTGCCAGCAGCTCTCCTAGGAGACCCTATGGCTACACCTTC
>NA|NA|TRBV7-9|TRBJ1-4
CASSLRRQAPNEKLFF
TGTGCCAGCAGCCTCAGACGACAGGCCCCCAATGAAAAACTGTTTTTT
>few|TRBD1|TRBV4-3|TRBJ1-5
CASSQEKGQGNQPQHF
TGCGCCAGCAGCCAAGAGAAGGGACAGGGCAATCAGCCCCAGCATTTT
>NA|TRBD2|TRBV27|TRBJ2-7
CASSFSSGAYSYEQYF
TGTGCCAGCAGTTTCTCTAGCGGGGCTTACTCCTACGAGCAGTACTTC
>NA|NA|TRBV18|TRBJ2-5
CASSPLSGGFETQYF
TGTGCCAGCTCACCATTGTCTGGGGGCTTTGAGACCCAGTACTTC
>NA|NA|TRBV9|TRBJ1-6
CASSVGGDHNSPLHF
TGTGCCAGCAGCGTAGGAGGGGACCATAATTCACCCCTCCACTTT
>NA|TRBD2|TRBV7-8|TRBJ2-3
CASSPRVAGGPDTQYF
TGTGCCAGCAGCCCCCGAGTAGCGGGGGGCCCGGATACGCAGTATTTT
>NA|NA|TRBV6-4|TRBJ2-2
CASSDKNTGELFF
TGTGCCAGCAGTGACAAGAACACCGGGGAGCTGTTTTTT
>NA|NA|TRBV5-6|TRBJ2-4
CASRNYGENIQYF
TGTGCCAGCAGAAACTACGGGGAAAACATTCAGTACTTC
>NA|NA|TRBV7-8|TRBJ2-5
CASSGDLRGETQYF
TGTGCCAGCAGCGGGGACCTCCGTGGGGAGACCCAGTACTTC
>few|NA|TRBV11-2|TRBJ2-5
CASSPRGPETQYF
TGTGCCAGCAGCCCCCGGGGGCCTGAGACCCAGTACTTC
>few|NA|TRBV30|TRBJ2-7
CAWSVGAYEQYF
TGTGCCTGGAGTGTGGGAGCCTACGAGCAGTACTTC
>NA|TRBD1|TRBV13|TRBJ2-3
CASNHRGENTDTQYF
TGTGCCAGCAACCACAGGGGAGAGAACACAGATACGCAGTATTTT
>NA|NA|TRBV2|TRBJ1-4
CASRIVATNEKLFF
TGTGCCAGCAGAATAGTCGCAACTAATGAAAAACTGTTTTTT
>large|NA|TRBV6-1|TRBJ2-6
CASSEGGTGANVLTF
TGTGCCAGCAGTGAGGGGGGTACCGGGGCCAACGTCCTGACTTTC
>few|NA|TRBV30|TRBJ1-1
CACQGLTNTEAFF
TGTGCCTGTCAGGGACTGACGAACACTGAAGCTTTCTTT
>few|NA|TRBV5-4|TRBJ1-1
CASSLPGVNTEAFF
TGTGCCAGCAGCTTGCCAGGGGTGAACACTGAAGCTTTCTTT
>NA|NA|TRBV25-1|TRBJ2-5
CASSESGIQETQYF
TGTGCCAGCAGTGAATCGGGTATCCAAGAGACCCAGTACTTC
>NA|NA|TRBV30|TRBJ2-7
CAWSSQAYEQYF
TGTGCCTGGAGTTCACAGGCGTACGAGCAGTACTTC
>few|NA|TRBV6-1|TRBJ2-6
CASSDLGAGANVLTF
TGTGCCAGCAGTGACTTGGGGGCTGGGGCCAACGTCCTGACTTTC
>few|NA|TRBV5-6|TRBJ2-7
CASSLGYEQYF
TGTGCCAGCAGCTTGGGCTACGAGCAGTACTTC
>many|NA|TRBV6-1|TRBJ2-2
CASSVAFTGELFF
TGTGCCAGCAGTGTTGCCTTTACCGGGGAGCTGTTTTTT
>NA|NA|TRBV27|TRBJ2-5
CASSLRGWGETQYF
TGTGCCAGCAGTTTGCGCGGCTGGGGGGAGACCCAGTACTTC
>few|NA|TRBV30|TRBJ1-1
CAWGDGKAFF
TGTGCCTGGGGGGACGGGAAAGCTTTCTTT
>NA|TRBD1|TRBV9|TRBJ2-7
CASSVGGQGAYEQYF
TGTGCCAGCAGCGTAGGCGGACAGGGGGCGTATGAGCAGTACTTC
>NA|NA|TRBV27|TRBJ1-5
CASSLLAGAQPQHF
TGTGCCAGCAGTTTATTGGCAGGGGCTCAGCCCCAGCATTTT
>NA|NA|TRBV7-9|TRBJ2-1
CASSSLGNEQFF
TGTGCCAGCAGCTCCCTCGGCAATGAGCAGTTCTTC
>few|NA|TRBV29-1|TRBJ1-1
CSVEANTEAFF
TGCAGCGTTGAAGCGAACACTGAAGCTTTCTTT
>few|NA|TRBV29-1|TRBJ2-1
CSVEGIQSSYNEQFF
TGCAGCGTTGAAGGTATCCAGAGCTCCTACAATGAGCAGTTCTTC
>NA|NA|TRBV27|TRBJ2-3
CASSVTAEADTQYF
TGTGCCAGCAGTGTTACGGCCGAGGCAGATACGCAGTATTTT
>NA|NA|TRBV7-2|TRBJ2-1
CASSFAGIYNEQFF
TGTGCCAGCAGCTTTGCAGGGATATACAATGAGCAGTTCTTC